A selection of T cell receptor beta chains follows, all from one sample in a study of vaccination effects on CD4 cells after COVID-19. Only in-frame clones appear in the TCRdb table, and some are missing; sequencing was by immunoSEQ multiplex PCR. The data hold fewer than 35,000 clones, with around 69% observed a single time. These receptors have no identified antigens. The input for sequencing was CD4+ T cells from PBMCs cultured without peptide, taken after COVID-19 vaccination. These receptors all come from a human donor who received a COVID-19 vaccine. Each CDR3 is given without its conserved first and last residue.

J gene	V gene	CDR3 protein
TRBJ1-2	TRBV19	ASSVQGLANYGYT
TRBJ2-1	TRBV5-1	ASSSSDEQF
TRBJ2-5	TRBV5-1	ASRIRGALIQETQY
TRBJ1-4	TRBV25-1	ASSVSSGWVEKLF
TRBJ2-2	TRBV3-1/TRBV3-2	ASSRGGTGGTGELF
TRBJ1-1	TRBV29-1	SVESRLNTEAF
TRBJ1-1	TRBV30	AWSITTGRAEAF
TRBJ2-5	TRBV12-3/TRBV12-4	ASSWTGTQY
TRBJ1-5	TRBV6-5	ASSPRGSNQPQH
TRBJ2-1	TRBV7-6	ASSFSGGYEQF
TRBJ2-2	TRBV9	ASSATGTLVTGELF
TRBJ2-3	TRBV2	ASRPRGADTQY
TRBJ1-2	TRBV5-6	ASSLGGGPDGYT
TRBJ2-2	TRBV3-1/TRBV3-2	ASSQGTDTGELF
TRBJ2-7	TRBV27	ASSPSPISGRAYEQY
TRBJ1-2	TRBV7-9	ASSNPGKYGYT